These T cell receptor beta chains were read from a single sample in a study of cytomegalovirus exposure and HLA in healthy donors. Generated by immunoSEQ multiplex PCR, the TCRdb table keeps only in-frame clones and is missing some. Its listing shows 130,000 to 150,000 clones. Sequenced material: PBMCs. All receptors derive from a middle-aged man in good health and CMV-seronegative. Both conserved end residues are part of each CDR3. Each record gives: J gene, D gene, V gene, CDR3 DNA, CDR3 protein. A D gene is named only where the DNA matches it firmly.

j_gene: TRBJ2-3
d_gene: TRBD2
v_gene: TRBV10-3
CDR3nt: TGTGCCATCAGTGCAGCGGGGGGGCCTAATACGCAGTATTTT
CDR3aa: CAISAAGGPNTQYF

j_gene: TRBJ1-3
d_gene: -
v_gene: TRBV27
CDR3nt: TGTGCCAGCCGCCCTACCTCTGGAAACACCATATATTTT
CDR3aa: CASRPTSGNTIYF

j_gene: TRBJ1-2
d_gene: -
v_gene: TRBV5-4
CDR3nt: TGTGCCAGCAGCCTCCCAAGGGGGGGCTCAGATGGCTACACCTTC
CDR3aa: CASSLPRGGSDGYTF

j_gene: TRBJ1-4
d_gene: -
v_gene: TRBV5-4
CDR3nt: TGTGCCAGCAGACCGCCCGGGGGGGAAAAACTGTTTTTT
CDR3aa: CASRPPGGEKLFF

j_gene: TRBJ2-3
d_gene: TRBD1
v_gene: TRBV7-2
CDR3nt: TGTGCCAGCAGCCAAACAGGGGGAGCAACAGATACGCAGTATTTT
CDR3aa: CASSQTGGATDTQYF

j_gene: TRBJ1-6
d_gene: -
v_gene: TRBV5-3
CDR3nt: TGTGCCAGAAGCTTGGGGAGAGTCCAGTCCCTCCACTTT
CDR3aa: CARSLGRVQSLHF

j_gene: TRBJ2-2
d_gene: TRBD2
v_gene: TRBV5-1
CDR3nt: TGCGCCAGCAGCCTAACTAGCGGGGCAAACACCGGGGAGCTGTTTTTT
CDR3aa: CASSLTSGANTGELFF

j_gene: TRBJ1-4
d_gene: TRBD1
v_gene: TRBV18
CDR3nt: TGTGCCAGCTCACCCTTAAGGACAGGGAATAATGAAAAACTGTTTTTT
CDR3aa: CASSPLRTGNNEKLFF

j_gene: TRBJ2-5
d_gene: TRBD2
v_gene: TRBV6-5
CDR3nt: TGTGCCAGCAGTTACGTGCGCGGGGGGATCCTAGAGACCCAGTACTTC
CDR3aa: CASSYVRGGILETQYF

j_gene: TRBJ2-5
d_gene: TRBD1
v_gene: TRBV6-6
CDR3nt: TGTGCCAGCAGTTACGGACAGGGGCCGCTCCGGGAGACCCAGTACTTC
CDR3aa: CASSYGQGPLRETQYF

j_gene: TRBJ2-2
d_gene: TRBD1
v_gene: TRBV19
CDR3nt: TGTGCCAGTAGTATCGGGACAGGGGATAGAAACACCGGGGAGCTGTTTTTT
CDR3aa: CASSIGTGDRNTGELFF

j_gene: TRBJ2-3
d_gene: -
v_gene: TRBV6-5
CDR3nt: TGTGCCAGCAGTTACTCGGGGGTGGGGGGTACGCAGTATTTT
CDR3aa: CASSYSGVGGTQYF

j_gene: TRBJ1-6
d_gene: -
v_gene: TRBV7-8
CDR3nt: TGTGCCAGCAGCCTTGATTCACCCCTCCACTTT
CDR3aa: CASSLDSPLHF

j_gene: TRBJ1-5
d_gene: -
v_gene: TRBV5-6
CDR3nt: TGTGCCAGCAGCTCCTTGAATCAGCCCCAGCATTTT
CDR3aa: CASSSLNQPQHF

j_gene: TRBJ1-2
d_gene: -
v_gene: TRBV29-1
CDR3nt: TGCAGCGTTGAAGGGGGGCTCACTCAAGGCTATGGCTACACCTTC
CDR3aa: CSVEGGLTQGYGYTF

j_gene: TRBJ2-7
d_gene: -
v_gene: TRBV7-2
CDR3nt: TGTGCCAGCAGCACAGACGGCGGGGCCCTCTACGAGCAGTACTTC
CDR3aa: CASSTDGGALYEQYF

j_gene: TRBJ2-7
d_gene: TRBD1
v_gene: TRBV5-1
CDR3nt: TGCGCCAGCAGCTTGGAGGGGACAGAGACCTACGAGCAGTACTTC
CDR3aa: CASSLEGTETYEQYF

j_gene: TRBJ2-5
d_gene: TRBD2
v_gene: TRBV5-5
CDR3nt: TGTGCCAGCAGCCCCACCGTGGGGGGGGATGAGACCCAGTACTTC
CDR3aa: CASSPTVGGDETQYF

j_gene: TRBJ1-1
d_gene: -
v_gene: TRBV11-2
CDR3nt: TGTGCCAGCAGCCCCTGGAACACTGAAGCTTTCTTT
CDR3aa: CASSPWNTEAFF

j_gene: TRBJ2-7
d_gene: -
v_gene: TRBV20-1
CDR3nt: TGCAGTGCTAGGCCTATTCTCGAGCAGTACTTC
CDR3aa: CSARPILEQYF

j_gene: TRBJ2-3
d_gene: TRBD2
v_gene: TRBV7-2
CDR3nt: TGTGCCAGCAGCCCCCTCGGTCTAGCGGGGGGAAACTTTGATACGCAGTATTTT
CDR3aa: CASSPLGLAGGNFDTQYF

j_gene: TRBJ2-2
d_gene: TRBD1
v_gene: TRBV7-3
CDR3nt: TGTGCCAGCAGCTCCGGGACAGGGACCGGGGAGCTGTTTTTT
CDR3aa: CASSSGTGTGELFF

j_gene: TRBJ1-2
d_gene: -
v_gene: TRBV9
CDR3nt: TGTGCCAGCAGCGCCGACGGAACAGGGAACTATGGCTACACCTTC
CDR3aa: CASSADGTGNYGYTF

j_gene: TRBJ1-2
d_gene: -
v_gene: TRBV5-4
CDR3nt: TGTGCCAGCAGTTTGACAGGAACCAACTATGGCTACACCTTC
CDR3aa: CASSLTGTNYGYTF

j_gene: TRBJ2-7
d_gene: TRBD1
v_gene: TRBV6-6
CDR3nt: TGTGCCAGCAGTCCGATGACAGGGGGCCGCTACGAGCAGTACTTC
CDR3aa: CASSPMTGGRYEQYF

j_gene: TRBJ1-6
d_gene: -
v_gene: TRBV2
CDR3nt: TGTGCCAGCACTGAGGTGGCAGGGTCGTCCTATAATTCACCCCTCCACTTT
CDR3aa: CASTEVAGSSYNSPLHF

j_gene: TRBJ1-1
d_gene: -
v_gene: TRBV11-1
CDR3nt: TGTGCCAGCAGCTTAGACTTTGGCACTGAAGCTTTCTTT
CDR3aa: CASSLDFGTEAFF

j_gene: TRBJ2-5
d_gene: -
v_gene: TRBV25-1
CDR3nt: TGTGCCAGCAGTGTGTGGAGGGAGATCCAAGAGACCCAGTACTTC
CDR3aa: CASSVWREIQETQYF

j_gene: TRBJ2-5
d_gene: -
v_gene: TRBV6-6
CDR3nt: TGTGCCAGCAGTTACTCAGGGGGAGGGGAGACCCAGTACTTC
CDR3aa: CASSYSGGGETQYF

j_gene: TRBJ2-1
d_gene: TRBD1
v_gene: TRBV13
CDR3nt: TGTGCCAGCAGCGGATTCGACAGGGACTACAATGAGCAGTTCTTC
CDR3aa: CASSGFDRDYNEQFF

j_gene: TRBJ1-6
d_gene: -
v_gene: TRBV7-8
CDR3nt: TGTGCCAGCATTCCGACAGTAGGGAATTCACCCCTCCACTTT
CDR3aa: CASIPTVGNSPLHF

j_gene: TRBJ2-1
d_gene: TRBD2
v_gene: TRBV10-3
CDR3nt: TGTGCCATCAGAGGGCTGACTAGCGGGGGGGCAAATGAGCAGTTCTTC
CDR3aa: CAIRGLTSGGANEQFF

j_gene: TRBJ2-7
d_gene: -
v_gene: TRBV5-1
CDR3nt: TGCGCCAGCAGCGGTAGTCTTTCCTACGAGCAGTACTTC
CDR3aa: CASSGSLSYEQYF

j_gene: TRBJ2-5
d_gene: -
v_gene: TRBV25-1
CDR3nt: TGTGCCAGCAGTGAACGACAGGTGGTGGAGACCCAGTACTTC
CDR3aa: CASSERQVVETQYF

j_gene: TRBJ1-5
d_gene: TRBD1
v_gene: TRBV19
CDR3nt: TGTGCCAGTACACAGGGGGTCGGGGTAGTGAGCAATCAGCCCCAGCATTTT
CDR3aa: CASTQGVGVVSNQPQHF

j_gene: TRBJ1-1
d_gene: -
v_gene: TRBV7-7
CDR3nt: TGTGCCAGCAGCTTAGCGGCGAACACTGAAGCTTTCTTT
CDR3aa: CASSLAANTEAFF

j_gene: TRBJ2-1
d_gene: TRBD2
v_gene: TRBV6-4
CDR3nt: TGTGCCAGCAGTGCCCAGGGAGCAGCGGGGGGCCCCCTGCAGTTCTTC
CDR3aa: CASSAQGAAGGPLQFF

j_gene: TRBJ1-4
d_gene: -
v_gene: TRBV27
CDR3nt: TGTGCCAGCAGGGGCAGGGCCCATGAAAAACTGTTTTTT
CDR3aa: CASRGRAHEKLFF

j_gene: TRBJ1-2
d_gene: -
v_gene: TRBV5-1
CDR3nt: TGCGCCAGCAGCCGGTATGACTCCGGGACTCTGGATTCTAACTATGGCTACACCTTC
CDR3aa: CASSRYDSGTLDSNYGYTF

j_gene: TRBJ2-7
d_gene: TRBD1
v_gene: TRBV5-4
CDR3nt: TGTGCCAGCAGCTTGGGACAGGGGGCAATTTACGAGCAGTACTTC
CDR3aa: CASSLGQGAIYEQYF

j_gene: TRBJ1-1
d_gene: TRBD1
v_gene: TRBV7-3
CDR3nt: TGTGCCAGCAGCCTAGGACAGGGTGATTATATTGAAGCTTTCTTT
CDR3aa: CASSLGQGDYIEAFF

j_gene: TRBJ2-2
d_gene: TRBD1
v_gene: TRBV7-3
CDR3nt: TGTGCCAGCAGCTTACGGACAGGGAACACCGGGGAGCTGTTTTTT
CDR3aa: CASSLRTGNTGELFF

j_gene: TRBJ2-2
d_gene: -
v_gene: TRBV11-1
CDR3nt: TGTGCCAGCAGCTTCAGGGCGCCCGGGGAGCTGTTTTTT
CDR3aa: CASSFRAPGELFF

j_gene: TRBJ2-1
d_gene: TRBD1
v_gene: TRBV4-1
CDR3nt: TGCGCCAGCAGCCACCTCCGGGACAGGGGCCACAATGAGCAGTTCTTC
CDR3aa: CASSHLRDRGHNEQFF

j_gene: TRBJ2-5
d_gene: TRBD2
v_gene: TRBV7-9
CDR3nt: TGTGCCAGCAGCTTAACCGGGACTAGCGGGGTCCAAGAGACCCAGTACTTC
CDR3aa: CASSLTGTSGVQETQYF

j_gene: TRBJ1-3
d_gene: TRBD1
v_gene: TRBV7-2
CDR3nt: TGTGCCAGCAGCGCAAGGGACAGTGTAGTCGGAAACACCATATATTTT
CDR3aa: CASSARDSVVGNTIYF

j_gene: TRBJ2-5
d_gene: TRBD1
v_gene: TRBV5-1
CDR3nt: TGCGCCAGCAACCTGGGACAGAGAGAAGAGACCCAGTACTTC
CDR3aa: CASNLGQREETQYF

j_gene: TRBJ1-1
d_gene: -
v_gene: TRBV5-6
CDR3nt: TGTGCCAGCAGCGCGGGTCTGAACACTGAAGCTTTCTTT
CDR3aa: CASSAGLNTEAFF

j_gene: TRBJ2-1
d_gene: TRBD2
v_gene: TRBV6-5
CDR3nt: TGTGCCAGTAGCGGGGGGGCGAGGTACAATGAGCAGTTCTTC
CDR3aa: CASSGGARYNEQFF

j_gene: TRBJ2-1
d_gene: TRBD1
v_gene: TRBV5-1
CDR3nt: TGCGCCAGCAGCTTGTCAGGGGGCTCCTACAATGAGCAGTTCTTC
CDR3aa: CASSLSGGSYNEQFF

j_gene: TRBJ1-2
d_gene: TRBD1
v_gene: TRBV29-1
CDR3nt: TGCAGCTCGCTGGGACAGGGGGTGTGGGGCTACACCTTC
CDR3aa: CSSLGQGVWGYTF

j_gene: TRBJ2-2
d_gene: TRBD2
v_gene: TRBV28
CDR3nt: TGTGCCAGCAAGGACTCCTCACGGGGCGGGGGGGCCGACGGGGAGCTGTTTTTT
CDR3aa: CASKDSSRGGGADGELFF